The 10 T cell receptor beta chains reported below all come from one sample, sequenced in a study of T cell responses to AZD1222 COVID-19 vaccine. Sequencing used immunoSEQ multiplex PCR; TCRdb keeps in-frame clones, though not all of them. This table has roughly 69,000 clones, about four fifths appearing once. Sample: peripheral blood, taken 28 days after the second AZD1222 dose. The receptors shown here come from an adult who received the AZD1222 COVID-19 vaccine.

The chain uses TRBV27 and TRBJ1-5; TRBD1 aligns across 11 bases. CDR1 MNHEY and CDR2 SMNVEV come from the germline V gene (reference sequence). The CDR3 loop spans 17 amino acids. V was clipped by 7 bases and J by 9 bases; unmatched bases: 17. The CDR3 region has the DNA TGTGCCAGCACTCCCGGAGGACAGGGGGCACTCGGTCGGCCCCAGCATTTT. Amino acids: CASTPGGQGALGRPQHF.

The V call is TRBV3-1 (or the pseudogene TRBV3-2), the J call TRBJ1-2; maybe TRBD1 (6 bases). This CDR3 has 12 residues. Trimming took 6 bases from V and 2 from J, leaving 7 bases between them. Per the germline V gene, CDR1 is LGHDT and CDR2 is YNNKEL (reference sequence). The CDR3 nucleotides are TGTGCCAGCAGGGGGACAAACTATGGCTACACCTTC. Its translation is CASRGTNYGYTF.

The rearrangement links TRBV9 to TRBJ2-5, with D hard to call. The CDR3 consists of 14 residues. V lost 0 bases and J 5 bases, leaving 11 bases between the germline ends. In germline, CDR1 is SGDLS, CDR2 YYNGEE. CDR3 loop: CASSVARLGETQYF. The CDR3 DNA follows: TGTGCCAGCAGCGTAGCTAGGCTAGGGGAGACCCAGTACTTC.

The chain combines TRBV3-1 (or the pseudogene TRBV3-2) with TRBJ1-4, with D perhaps TRBD1 (6 bases). Germline V CDR1 and CDR2: LGHDT, YNNKEL (reference sequence). The V and J ends lost 6 bases and 0 bases respectively, with 20 bases between them. This CDR3 is 18 amino acids long. The CDR3 loop reads CASSGGAAEPSTNEKLFF. The CDR3, as DNA: TGTGCCAGCAGTGGGGGGGCAGCCGAACCATCAACTAATGAAAAACTGTTTTTT.

The chain joins TRBV4-1 to TRBJ1-3; 7 positions match TRBD1. The junction had 5 bases not matched to a gene; V was cut back by 0 bases and J by 0 bases. Looked up from germline, CDR1 is MGHRA and CDR2 is YSYEKL. CDR3 length equals 17 residues. The CDR3 region has the DNA TGCGCCAGCAGCCAAGAGACAGGGTTGGTCTCTGGAAACACCATATATTTT. It encodes CASSQETGLVSGNTIYF.

The DNA for the CDR3 is TGCGCCAGCAGTCAATCGGAGGAGAGCTCCTATAATTCACCCCTCCACTTT. Translation gives CASSQSEESSYNSPLHF. V usage is TRBV23-1 and J usage is TRBJ1-6, with no clear D. TRBV23-1 is placed among ORFs of uncertain function. CDR3 length: 17 amino acids. V was shortened by 0 bases and J by 0 bases, with 9 bases between the two germline ends.

The gene calls are TRBV4-3 and TRBJ1-6; 8 nucleotides match TRBD1. Germline values: CDR1 LGHNA, CDR2 YSLEER. The CDR3 covers 15 residues. V lost 3 bases and J lost 8; bases outside the gene matches: 6. As DNA, the CDR3 is TGCGCCAGCAGCCAGAACGGACAGGGTTATTCACCCCTCCACTTT. This translates into CASSQNGQGYSPLHF.

This clone was seen more than once but under ten times. V usage is TRBV27 and J usage is TRBJ2-2; TRBD2 is a possible D gene (6 bases). Germline CDR1 and CDR2: MNHEY and SMNVEV (reference sequence). There are 15 residues in the CDR3. V lost 6 bases to trimming and J lost 0 bases, with 11 bases between them. CDR3 sequence (DNA): TGTGCCAGCAGGGTACTAGCTGCGAACACCGGGGAGCTGTTTTTT. It yields the protein CASRVLAANTGELFF.

The genes are TRBV11-3 and TRBJ1-4; 7 bases match TRBD1. There are 15 residues in the CDR3. Germline V gene data show CDR1 as SGHNT and CDR2 as YENEEA. The junction had 2 bases not matched to a gene; V was cut back by 1 base and J by 3 bases. For the CDR3, the DNA is TGTGCCAGCAGCTTAGCAGGGGGACCTAATGAAAAACTGTTTTTT. This encodes CASSLAGGPNEKLFF.

This sequence joins TRBV2 and TRBJ1-6; D perhaps matches TRBD1 (5 bases). V lost 8 bases to trimming and J lost 5 bases, with 13 bases between them. The CDR3 has 14 amino acids. Per germline, CDR1 SNHLY and CDR2 FYNNEI. The CDR3 nucleotides read TGTGCCAGCGGTGCCGGGACTAATAATTCACCCCTCCACTTT. Its protein product is CASGAGTNNSPLHF.